This T cell receptor beta chain was observed in a study of T cell changes during pregnancy in multiple sclerosis. Repertoires were generated with immunoSEQ multiplex PCR, while TCRdb's copy carries only in-frame clones and drops some. The table includes 29,000 or so clones, 89% detected once. V lost 1 base, J lost 3 bases, and 5 bases stayed unmatched. CDR3 length equals 18 residues. Germline V gene sequence: CDR1 SQVTM, CDR2 ANQGSEA. The V gene is TRBV29-1, the J gene TRBJ2-2; 16 bases align to TRBD2. The clonotype comes from a female donor with multiple sclerosis, enrolled in a pregnancy study. This material consisted of CD8+ T cells from peripheral blood mononuclear cells, taken after pregnancy. The CDR3 loop reads CSVEVPGLAGGDTGELFF. CDR3 nucleotides: TGCAGCGTTGAAGTGCCGGGACTAGCGGGAGGGGACACCGGGGAGCTGTTTTTT.